One and the same sample provided the 9 T cell receptor beta chains below, sequenced in a study of T cell responses to AZD1222 COVID-19 vaccine. Profiled with immunoSEQ multiplex PCR; TCRdb holds only in-frame clones, not every one. The sample lists 150,000 to 200,000 clones; approximately 91% were seen once. The specimen comprised peripheral blood, sampled on day 0 of AZD1222 vaccination. These receptors all stem from an adult in good health.

This chain uses TRBV27 with TRBJ2-7, with a weak D call TRBD2 (5 bases). Germline V gene lookup returns CDR1 MNHEY and CDR2 SMNVEV (reference sequence). CDR3 size: 12 residues. Between the trimmed V and J ends, which lost 3 bases and 6 bases, there was a span of 9 bases. CDR3 residues: CASSFTRSEQYF. The CDR3 DNA reads as TGTGCCAGCAGTTTCACTAGAAGCGAGCAGTACTTC.

The chain combines TRBV27 with TRBJ1-1, with a tentative D call TRBD1 (5 bases). Germline V gene data show CDR1 as MNHEY and CDR2 as SMNVEV (reference sequence). The CDR3 covers 15 residues. The ends were cut back, 3 bases at V and 4 bases at J, with 15 bases in the middle. For the CDR3, the DNA is TGTGCCAGCAGTTTCAGCGGGGGAAGGGGCACTGAAGCTTTCTTT. This codes for CASSFSGGRGTEAFF.

The V call is TRBV5-6, the J call TRBJ2-2; D may be TRBD1 (6 bases). The CDR3 sequence is 16 residues long. CDR1 is SGHDT, CDR2 YYEEEE, per germline. Trimming removed 1 base at V and 2 bases at J, with 12 bases between. The CDR3 DNA is TGTGCCAGCAGCTTGCGTCCGGGGACAAACACCGGGGAGCTGTTTTTT. It is translated as CASSLRPGTNTGELFF.

The chain couples TRBV5-5 to TRBJ1-6; 9 positions agree with TRBD1. Germline loops: CDR1 SGHKS, CDR2 YYEKEE (reference sequence). The CDR3 runs to 14 residues. J gave up 10 bases and V 4 bases, and 6 bases lay outside the gene matches. For the CDR3, the DNA is TGTGCCAGCAGCCGGGACAGGGCGGTGTCACCCCTCCACTTT. Translated: CASSRDRAVSPLHF.

CDR3 amino acids: CASSLGTGQETQYF. The DNA for the CDR3 is TGTGCCAGCAGCCTTGGGACAGGACAAGAGACCCAGTACTTC. This chain uses TRBV9 with TRBJ2-5, with TRBD1 matching over 8 bases. This CDR3 comprises 14 residues. J was trimmed by 2 bases and V by 4 bases; bases with no gene match: 4. CDR1 is SGDLS and CDR2 is YYNGEE in the germline V gene.

The V and J genes are TRBV5-5 and TRBJ2-7; no clear D. V lost 4 bases and J 3 bases, leaving 17 bases between the germline ends. Germline CDR1 SGHKS, CDR2 YYEKEE (reference sequence). The CDR3 loop spans 15 amino acids. CDR3 sequence: CASSLGQADIYEQYF. The CDR3 DNA reads as TGTGCCAGCAGCCTTGGGCAGGCTGACATCTACGAGCAGTACTTC.

The chain has TRBV18 and TRBJ1-5; weak D call: TRBD1 (6 bases). This CDR3 region has 13 residues. The germline CDR1 and CDR2 sequences are KGHSH and LQKENI. V lost 2 bases and J 5 bases, leaving 7 bases between the germline ends. The CDR3 spells CASSPSGDQPQHF. The DNA of the CDR3 is TGTGCCAGCTCACCATCAGGGGATCAGCCCCAGCATTTT.

The chain is built from TRBV6-5 and TRBJ2-5; possible D gene TRBD2, 5 bases. The CDR3 contains 14 residues. In germline, CDR1 is MNHEY, CDR2 SVGAGI. The ends were cut back, 10 bases at V and 1 base at J, with 16 bases in the middle. Here the CDR3 reads CATKISGSQETQYF. The CDR3 bases are TGTGCCACCAAAATCAGCGGCTCCCAAGAGACCCAGTACTTC.

The gene calls are TRBV7-6 and TRBJ2-7; perhaps TRBD1 as D (6 bases). The CDR3 runs 17 residues. V lost 0 bases to trimming and J lost 4 bases, with 19 bases between them. Germline V gene lookup returns CDR1 SGHVS and CDR2 FNYEAQ. Here the CDR3 DNA reads TGTGCCAGCAGCTTAGCCCCTCCAGGGGTCGCCCAATACGAGCAGTACTTC. Translating gives CASSLAPPGVAQYEQYF.